Below, one T cell receptor (beta chain) is given with its context. This sample was taken from a study of blood T cell repertoires in COVID-19. In the study's own analysis: Estimation of nucleated cell counts relied on the amplification of reference gene primers. Assay used: immunoSEQ multiplex PCR; TCRdb lists only in-frame clones, some missing. V and J calls and clone size are copied from that table; D and trimming were computed from the DNA. Of over 100,000 clones listed, around 83% are singletons. The germline V gene has CDR1 LGHDT and CDR2 YNNKEL (reference sequence). The CDR3 consists of 14 residues. Trimming took off 4 bases at V and 6 bases at J, with 13 bases between the two ends. Cohort placement rested on clinical history that participants reported themselves. Before being deemed recovered, Cohort 3 donors had two negative PCRs, clearance, or symptom resolution.

V is TRBV3-1 (or the pseudogene TRBV3-2) and J is TRBJ2-1; D possibly corresponds to TRBD1 (6 bases). This sequence originates from a woman aged 30 to 39 who had recovered from COVID-19. The sample was PBMCs or T cells enriched from blood (not recorded which). The CDR3 loop is CASSPQGTLNEQFF. The CDR3 DNA reads TGTGCCAGCAGCCCCCAGGGGACCCTCAATGAGCAGTTCTTC.